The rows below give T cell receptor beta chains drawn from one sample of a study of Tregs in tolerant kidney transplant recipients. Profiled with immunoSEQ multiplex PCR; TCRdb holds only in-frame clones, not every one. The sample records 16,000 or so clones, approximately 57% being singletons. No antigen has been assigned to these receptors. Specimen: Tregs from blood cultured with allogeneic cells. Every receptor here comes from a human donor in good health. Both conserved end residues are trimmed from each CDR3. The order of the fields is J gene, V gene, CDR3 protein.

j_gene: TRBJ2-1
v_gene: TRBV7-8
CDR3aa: ASSPQFGEQF

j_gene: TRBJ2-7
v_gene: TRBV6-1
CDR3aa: ASSERGDYEQY

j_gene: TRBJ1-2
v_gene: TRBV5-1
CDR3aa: ASSVTGGRYGYT

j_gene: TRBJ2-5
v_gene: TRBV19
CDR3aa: ASSIDSGGETQY

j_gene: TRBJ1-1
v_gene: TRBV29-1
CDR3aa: SVLGGNTEAF

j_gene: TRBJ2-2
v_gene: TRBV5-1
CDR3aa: ASSLLQGNVGELF

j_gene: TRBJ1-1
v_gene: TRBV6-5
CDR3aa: ASSSSGSRGEAF

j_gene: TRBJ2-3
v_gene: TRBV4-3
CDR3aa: ASSQGRGSGTDTQY

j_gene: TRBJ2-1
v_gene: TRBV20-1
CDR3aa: SALNNEQF

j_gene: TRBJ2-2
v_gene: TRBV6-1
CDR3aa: ASSRNTGELF

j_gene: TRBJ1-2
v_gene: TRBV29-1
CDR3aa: SVTMEHLRQKEDGYT

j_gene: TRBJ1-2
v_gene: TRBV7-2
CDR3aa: ASSKAPGGLFNYGYT

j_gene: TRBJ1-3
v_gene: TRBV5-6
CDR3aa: ASSLGGSGNTIY

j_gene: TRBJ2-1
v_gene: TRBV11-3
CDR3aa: ASSFRGGPYNEQF

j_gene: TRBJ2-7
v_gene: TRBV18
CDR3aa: ASSPPGIGMNYEQY

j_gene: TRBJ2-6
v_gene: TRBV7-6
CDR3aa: ASSLVPASSGANVLT

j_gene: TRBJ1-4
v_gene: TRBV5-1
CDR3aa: ASSPGRGRSDEKLF